A selection of T cell receptor beta chains follows, all from one sample in a study of beta chain features in type 1 diabetes. Sequenced by immunoSEQ multiplex PCR; TCRdb stores in-frame clones only, minus some. The sample contains hundreds of thousands of clones, approximately 15% of which appear only once. Material for sequencing was naive CD4+ T cells from blood. These receptors all come from a man aged 25 to 45 in good health. The CDR3 runs from the conserved cysteine through the conserved F or W. A D gene is named only where the DNA matches it firmly. Expanded clones get a size class; other rows say once, few or many, or leave the size out.

size	V	D	CDR3
NA	TRBV29-1	NA	CSVGGVGERETQYF
NA	TRBV27	NA	CASSSKGWSKNIQYF
NA	TRBV7-2	NA	CASSLGSGAGLDTQYF
many	TRBV9	NA	CASSVGGSGAIMETQYF
NA	TRBV5-4	NA	CASRNRNTGELFF
few	TRBV14	TRBD1	CASSPGTVYNEKLFF
NA	TRBV19	NA	CASSPDPSSSYNEQFF
few	TRBV6-5	TRBD2	CASSLRGDYEQYF
NA	TRBV25-1	NA	CASSVSSGANVLTF
few	TRBV4-3	NA	CASSQDYLMGETQYF
few	TRBV9	TRBD1	CASSTPRQGVYGYTF
NA	TRBV7-2	NA	CASSQIYEQYF
few	TRBV7-2	TRBD2	CASSLRRGGLPEQYF
NA	TRBV18	NA	CASSQLPAGGSGELFF
NA	TRBV19	TRBD2	CASSMVAGTTRYNEQFF
few	TRBV29-1	TRBD2	CSGRGDGKNIQYF
NA	TRBV13	NA	CASSSRRGYGYTF
NA	TRBV4-1	NA	CASSPPRQLNEKLFF
NA	TRBV6-5	NA	CASSTTGELFF
NA	TRBV30	NA	CAWSGLAETGELFF
few	TRBV7-2	NA	CASSLDPGSDTQYF